This record concerns one T cell receptor beta chain sequence. This clone was found once. The antigen this receptor binds is unknown. Base qualities are not provided; no much larger clone lies one nucleotide away. The library was prepared using the immunoSEQ multiplex PCR assay. TCRdb took this table from immuneACCESS and kept in-frame rearrangements with V and J called. Such tables lack part of the clones; where checked against another copy, unresolved V genes explain under half of the gap, and the rest is unexplained. The sample has about 77,000 clones on record, approximately 92% of them singletons. 5% to 6.5% of the sample is held by the ten biggest clonotypes. This sample is part of a study of control samples from healthy donors and cancer patients (dated by TCRdb to about 2020). The sequencing sample was made of blood. This receptor was taken from an older woman in good health.

The DNA reads TGTGCCAGCAGCTTATACAGGGGTACAGGCCAGCCCCAGCATTTT. Its coded protein is CASSLYRGTGQPQHF. The rearrangement joined TRBV5-6 to TRBJ1-5; 7 of the junction bases match TRBD1. The CDR3 starts with the cysteine, ends with the phenylalanine, and has 15 residues. The retained sequence is limited to the CDR3, 45 bases, with the frame set at the first base. Relative to germline, V is missing 2 bases and J is missing 7 bases, with 9 bases of the junction outside any gene match. Taken from the germline V gene, the CDR1 and CDR2 loops are SGHDT and YYEEEE.